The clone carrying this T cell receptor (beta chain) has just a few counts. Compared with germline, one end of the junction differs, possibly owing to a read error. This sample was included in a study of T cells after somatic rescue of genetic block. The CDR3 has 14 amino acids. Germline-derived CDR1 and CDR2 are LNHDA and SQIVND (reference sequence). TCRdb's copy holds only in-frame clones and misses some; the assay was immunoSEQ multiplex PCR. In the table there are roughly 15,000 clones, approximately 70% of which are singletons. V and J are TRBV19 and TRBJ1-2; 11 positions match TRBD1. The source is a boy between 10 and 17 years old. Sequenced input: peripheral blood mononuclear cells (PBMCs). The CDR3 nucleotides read TGTGCCAGTAGTATAGGAGGACAGGGGGCAAAGCGGTACTTC. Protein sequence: CASSIGGQGAKRYF.